These T cell receptor beta chains were read from a single sample in a study of blood T cell repertoires in COVID-19. The protocol was immunoSEQ multiplex PCR, while the TCRdb copy is restricted to in-frame clones and leaves out a portion. The sample consists of roughly 110,000 clones, approximately 91% of them appearing once. Sequenced input: peripheral blood. The receptors stem from a woman aged 70-85 years who had recovered from COVID-19. Both conserved end residues are part of each CDR3. D genes are given only for firm matches. Where a row states a size, it is once, few, many or the class of an expanded clone; other rows omit it.

>.|.|TRBV7-9|TRBJ1-1
CASSLGQNTEAFF
TGTGCCAGCAGCTTAGGGCAGAACACTGAAGCTTTCTTT
>few|.|TRBV4-3|TRBJ2-2
CASSQERGLTKTGELFF
TGCGCCAGCAGCCAAGAGAGGGGGTTAACAAAGACCGGGGAGCTGTTTTTT
>.|TRBD1|TRBV7-2|TRBJ1-1
CASRTGPTEAFF
TGTGCCAGCAGGACAGGGCCCACTGAAGCTTTCTTT
>.|.|TRBV19|TRBJ1-6
CASSMNGGDSPLHF
TGTGCCAGTAGTATGAACGGGGGAGATTCACCCCTCCACTTT
>.|.|TRBV19|TRBJ2-5
CASRLGTPGVETQYF
TGTGCCAGTAGACTCGGGACACCCGGGGTGGAGACCCAGTACTTC
>.|TRBD1|TRBV6-2/TRBV6-3|TRBJ1-3
CASSPGTGSLSSGNTIYF
TGTGCCAGCAGCCCCGGGACAGGCTCCCTGTCCTCTGGAAACACCATATATTTT
>.|TRBD2|TRBV27|TRBJ2-5
CASSFGLAGVGETQYF
TGTGCCAGCAGCTTCGGACTAGCGGGAGTGGGAGAGACCCAGTACTTC
>.|.|TRBV30|TRBJ2-4
CAWGPLDIQYF
TGTGCCTGGGGCCCTCTCGACATTCAGTACTTC
>.|.|TRBV19|TRBJ2-7
CASSRQITYEQYF
TGTGCCAGTAGTAGGCAGATTACCTACGAGCAGTACTTC
>.|TRBD1|TRBV6-5|TRBJ1-1
CASKRDREVNTEAFF
TGTGCCAGCAAAAGGGACAGGGAAGTGAACACTGAAGCTTTCTTT
>.|.|TRBV6-1|TRBJ2-7
CASSERGSYLYEQYF
TGTGCCAGCAGTGAAAGGGGCAGTTACCTTTACGAGCAGTACTTC
>.|TRBD1|TRBV28|TRBJ2-7
CASSPTGAYEQYF
TGTGCCAGCAGCCCCACAGGGGCCTACGAGCAGTACTTC
>.|TRBD1|TRBV7-3|TRBJ2-2
CASSPGQSRTGELFF
TGTGCCAGCAGCCCGGGACAGTCTCGAACCGGGGAGCTGTTTTTT
>.|TRBD2|TRBV3-1/TRBV3-2|TRBJ2-7
CATGRYSTYEQYF
TGTGCCACCGGGAGGTATAGCACCTACGAGCAGTACTTC
>.|TRBD1|TRBV27|TRBJ2-7
CASPDRGSYEQYF
TGTGCCAGCCCGGACAGGGGGTCCTACGAGCAGTACTTC
>few|.|TRBV6-2/TRBV6-3|TRBJ2-7
CASSHYYEQYF
TGTGCCAGCAGCCACTACTACGAGCAGTACTTC
>.|.|TRBV5-4|TRBJ1-2
CASGTGTNYGYTF
TGTGCCAGCGGAACAGGAACTAACTATGGCTACACCTTC
>few|.|TRBV5-5|TRBJ1-2
CASSWTVDYGYTF
TGTGCCAGCAGCTGGACAGTGGACTATGGCTACACCTTC
>.|TRBD2|TRBV28|TRBJ2-5
CASTLAGMYTQYF
TGTGCCAGCACCCTAGCGGGGATGTATACCCAGTACTTC
>.|.|TRBV27|TRBJ1-5
CATSNQPQHF
TGTGCCACCTCCAATCAGCCCCAGCATTTT
>.|.|TRBV5-6|TRBJ2-2
CASSRGEYTGELFF
TGTGCCAGTTCCCGTGGGGAGTACACCGGGGAGCTGTTTTTT
>.|TRBD2|TRBV11-2|TRBJ2-3
CASSKLAGGLYTQYF
TGTGCCAGCAGCAAACTAGCGGGAGGTCTCTATACGCAGTATTTT
>.|.|TRBV5-1|TRBJ1-1
CASSRNRVSSDTEAFF
TGCGCCAGCAGCCGTAACAGGGTGTCAAGTGACACTGAAGCTTTCTTT
>.|.|TRBV5-6|TRBJ1-1
CASSSMTGRRTEAFF
TGTGCCAGCAGCTCCATGACAGGTCGACGGACTGAAGCTTTCTTT
>.|.|TRBV30|TRBJ2-2
CAWSVQVNGELFF
TGTGCCTGGAGTGTACAGGTCAACGGGGAGCTGTTTTTT
>.|TRBD2|TRBV4-3|TRBJ2-7
CASSHLAESYEQYF
TGCGCCAGCAGCCACCTAGCGGAAAGCTACGAGCAGTACTTC
>.|TRBD1|TRBV28|TRBJ1-1
CASVPGGKNTEAFF
TGTGCCAGTGTTCCAGGGGGCAAAAACACTGAAGCTTTCTTT
>.|.|TRBV30|TRBJ2-7
CAWSPAEGQYF
TGTGCCTGGAGCCCGGCGGAGGGGCAGTACTTC
>.|.|TRBV18|TRBJ2-7
CASSPPQGQGSYEQYF
TGTGCCAGCTCACCACCTCAGGGCCAGGGCTCCTACGAGCAGTACTTC
>.|.|TRBV7-8|TRBJ1-5
CASSPYRVNQPQHF
TGTGCCAGCAGCCCCTACAGGGTCAATCAGCCCCAGCATTTT
>once|.|TRBV21-1|TRBJ2-7
CASSKGDRGIRGEQYF
TGTGCCAGCAGCAAAGGGGACAGGGGAATCAGAGGCGAGCAGTACTTC
>few|.|TRBV5-4|TRBJ1-2
CASSLEGGLYGYTF
TGTGCCAGCAGCTTGGAGGGGGGGCTTTATGGCTACACCTTC
>.|.|TRBV18|TRBJ2-7
CASSFSSGVEQYF
TGTGCCAGCTCATTCTCGTCAGGGGTCGAGCAGTACTTC
>.|.|TRBV1|TRBJ2-5
CTSSQGTSGGVEETQYF
TGCACCAGCAGCCAAGGGACTAGCGGGGGGGTAGAAGAGACCCAGTACTTC
>.|.|TRBV7-2|TRBJ2-2
CASSFDRSNTGELFF
TGTGCCAGCAGCTTCGACAGGTCGAACACCGGGGAGCTGTTTTTT
>.|TRBD2|TRBV2|TRBJ2-3
CAGGGLNLDTQYF
TGTGCCGGGGGGGGACTAAACCTAGATACGCAGTATTTT
>.|.|TRBV19|TRBJ1-5
CASSYLGGQPQHF
TGTGCCAGTAGCTATCTAGGGGGACAGCCCCAGCATTTT
>.|TRBD2|TRBV28|TRBJ2-2
CASRPGGAGSGRNTGELFF
TGTGCCAGCAGGCCGGGGGGGGCCGGTAGCGGGAGGAACACCGGGGAGCTGTTTTTT
>.|TRBD2|TRBV4-1|TRBJ2-1
CASSQDGGLGTREQFF
TGCGCCAGCAGCCAAGACGGGGGACTAGGCACCCGAGAGCAGTTCTTC
>.|TRBD1|TRBV19|TRBJ2-1
CASSFPPGQYSYNEQFF
TGTGCCAGTAGTTTTCCCCCGGGACAGTATTCCTACAATGAGCAGTTCTTC
>.|TRBD1|TRBV7-2|TRBJ2-7
CASSLGTTGGFLFYEQYF
TGTGCCAGCAGCTTAGGCACGACAGGGGGCTTTCTTTTCTACGAGCAGTACTTC
>.|TRBD2|TRBV10-3|TRBJ2-3
CAMAGTTTDTQYF
TGTGCCATGGCCGGGACTACCACAGATACGCAGTATTTT
>few|TRBD1|TRBV19|TRBJ1-5
CASSMSRGQGGNQPQHF
TGTGCCAGTAGTATGAGCAGGGGACAGGGGGGAAATCAGCCCCAGCATTTT
>.|.|TRBV29-1|TRBJ2-7
CSVHTGYEQYF
TGCAGCGTTCATACTGGCTACGAGCAGTACTTC
>.|TRBD1|TRBV6-2/TRBV6-3|TRBJ2-7
CASSYPGQGSYEQYF
TGTGCCAGCAGTTACCCGGGACAGGGCTCCTACGAGCAGTACTTC
>once|.|TRBV12-3/TRBV12-4|TRBJ2-1
CASSLYTNNEQFF
TGTGCCAGCAGTTTGTACACTAACAATGAGCAGTTCTTC
>.|TRBD2|TRBV5-1|TRBJ2-3
CASSLSVAGVDTQYF
TGCGCCAGCAGCTTGTCTGTAGCGGGAGTTGATACGCAGTATTTT
>once|.|TRBV4-2|TRBJ2-2
CASSHVGGPFTGELFF
TGTGCCAGCAGCCATGTGGGGGGGCCATTTACCGGGGAGCTGTTTTTT
>.|TRBD1|TRBV19|TRBJ2-7
CASSRLTGGSPHEQYF
TGTGCCAGTAGTCGCTTGACAGGGGGTTCTCCCCACGAGCAGTACTTC
>once|.|TRBV19|TRBJ2-3
CASSMGGSVADTQYF
TGTGCCAGTAGTATGGGTGGGAGCGTCGCAGATACGCAGTATTTT
>.|.|TRBV28|TRBJ2-7
CASSSTYEQYF
TGTGCCAGCAGTTCAACCTACGAGCAGTACTTC
>once|.|TRBV2|TRBJ2-7
CASSTSSYEQYF
TGTGCCAGCAGCACAAGCTCCTACGAGCAGTACTTC
>few|.|TRBV3-1/TRBV3-2|TRBJ1-6
CASSQGSSYNSPLHF
TGTGCCAGCAGCCAAGGGAGCTCCTATAATTCACCCCTCCACTTT
>few|.|TRBV9|TRBJ2-2
CASSVDPGIAGELFF
TGTGCCAGCAGCGTAGATCCAGGGATCGCCGGGGAGCTGTTTTTT
>.|.|TRBV7-6|TRBJ2-2
CASSLRPRGSGELFF
TGTGCCAGCAGCTTACGCCCGCGGGGAAGCGGGGAGCTGTTTTTT
>.|.|TRBV19|TRBJ2-2
CASSRGANTGELFF
TGTGCCAGTAGCCGGGGGGCTAACACCGGGGAGCTGTTTTTT
>.|.|TRBV7-2|TRBJ1-1
CASSFHKNTEAFF
TGTGCCAGCAGCTTTCACAAGAACACTGAAGCTTTCTTT
>once|TRBD2|TRBV7-2|TRBJ2-1
CASSYERGRSQQFF
TGTGCCAGCAGCTACGAGCGGGGCCGCTCCCAGCAGTTCTTC
>once|.|TRBV11-1|TRBJ1-1
CASSIQFMNTEAFF
TGTGCCAGCAGCATACAGTTCATGAACACTGAAGCTTTCTTT